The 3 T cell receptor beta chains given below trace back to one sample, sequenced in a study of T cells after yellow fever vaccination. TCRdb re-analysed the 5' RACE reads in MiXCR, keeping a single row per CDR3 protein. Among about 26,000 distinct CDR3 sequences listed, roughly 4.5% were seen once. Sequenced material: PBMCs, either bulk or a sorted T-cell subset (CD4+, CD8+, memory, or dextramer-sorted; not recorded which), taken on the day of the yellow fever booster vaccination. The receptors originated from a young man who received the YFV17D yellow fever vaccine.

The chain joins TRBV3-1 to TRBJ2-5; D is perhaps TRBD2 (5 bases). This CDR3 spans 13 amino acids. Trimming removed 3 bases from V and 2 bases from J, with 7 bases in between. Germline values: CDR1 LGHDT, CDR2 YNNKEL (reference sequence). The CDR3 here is CASSQRDQETQYF. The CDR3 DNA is TGTGCCAGCAGCCAGAGGGATCAAGAGACCCAGTACTTC.

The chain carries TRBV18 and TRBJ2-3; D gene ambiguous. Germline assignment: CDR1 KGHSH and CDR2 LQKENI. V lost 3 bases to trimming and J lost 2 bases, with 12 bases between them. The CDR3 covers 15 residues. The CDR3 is CASSPDGRITDTQYF. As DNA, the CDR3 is TGTGCCAGCTCACCGGACGGACGAATCACAGATACGCAGTATTTT. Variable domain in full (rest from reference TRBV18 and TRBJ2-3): NAGVMQNPRHLVRRRGQEARLRCSPMKGHSHVYWYRQLPEEGLKFMVYLQKENIIDESGMPKERFSAEFPKEGPSILRIQQVVRGDSAAYFCASSPDGRITDTQYFGPGTRLTVL.

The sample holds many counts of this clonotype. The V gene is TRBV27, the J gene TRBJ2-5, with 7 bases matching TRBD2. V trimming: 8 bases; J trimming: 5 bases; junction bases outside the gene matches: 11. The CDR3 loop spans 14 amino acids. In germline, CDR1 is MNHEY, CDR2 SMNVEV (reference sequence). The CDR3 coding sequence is TGTGCCAGCCATGAATACGGGGGGAGTGAGACCCAGTACTTC. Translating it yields CASHEYGGSETQYF.